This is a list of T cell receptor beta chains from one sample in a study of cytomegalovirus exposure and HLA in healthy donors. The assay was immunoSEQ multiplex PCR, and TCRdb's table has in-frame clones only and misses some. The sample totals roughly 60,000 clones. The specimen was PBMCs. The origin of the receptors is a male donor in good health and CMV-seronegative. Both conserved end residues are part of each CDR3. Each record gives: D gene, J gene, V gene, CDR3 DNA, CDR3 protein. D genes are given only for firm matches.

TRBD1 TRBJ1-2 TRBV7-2 TGTGCCAGCAGCTTTCCCAGACAGGGCCCTCGTGGCTACACCTTC CASSFPRQGPRGYTF
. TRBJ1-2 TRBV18 TGTGCCAGCTCACCAGAGGGAAACTATGGCTACACCTTC CASSPEGNYGYTF
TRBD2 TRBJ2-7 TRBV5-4 TGTGCCAGCAGCTTGGGGGGAGGGAGCTCCTACGAGCAGTACTTC CASSLGGGSSYEQYF
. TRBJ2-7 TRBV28 TGTGCCAGCAGTTTTCAGGTACAGCAGTACTTC CASSFQVQQYF
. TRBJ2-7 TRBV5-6 TGTGCCAGCAGTTTGAGTTACAGGGCCTCCTACGAGCAGTACTTC CASSLSYRASYEQYF
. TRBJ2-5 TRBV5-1 TGCGCCAGCAGCTCTAGCGTACAAGAGACCCAGTACTTC CASSSSVQETQYF
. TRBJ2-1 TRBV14 TGTGCCAGCAGCCAACAGGTCACCCCCGGCGATGAGCAGTTCTTC CASSQQVTPGDEQFF
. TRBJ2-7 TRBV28 TGTGCCAGCAGTGATAGGGGTGTACATCTCTACGAGCAGTACTTC CASSDRGVHLYEQYF
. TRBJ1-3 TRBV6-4 TGTGCCAGCATCGACAGGCGGTCTGGAAACACCATATATTTT CASIDRRSGNTIYF
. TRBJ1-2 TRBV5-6 TGTGCCAGCAGGGGGGGGATCAACTATGGCTACACCTTC CASRGGINYGYTF
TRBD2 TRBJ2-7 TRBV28 TGTGCCAGCAGTTCGCCCCCTAGCGGGAGGAGGTACGAGCAGTACTTC CASSSPPSGRRYEQYF
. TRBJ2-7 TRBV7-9 TGTGCCAGCAGCCCGGGGACTTTTTACGAGCAGTACTTC CASSPGTFYEQYF
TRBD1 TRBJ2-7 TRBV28 TGTGCCACCCGGGACAGCGGCCTGGGGGAGCAGTACTTC CATRDSGLGEQYF
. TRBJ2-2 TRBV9 TGTGCCAGCAGCCCCCCCGGCGGGGAGCTGTTTTTT CASSPPGGELFF
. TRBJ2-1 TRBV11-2 TGTGCCAGCAGCTTACTCGGGGGGCGGTTCCACAATGAGCAGTTCTTC CASSLLGGRFHNEQFF
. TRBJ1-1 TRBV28 TGTGCCAGCAGTTTAGGTCAGGGAGGCGCTTTCTTT CASSLGQGGAFF
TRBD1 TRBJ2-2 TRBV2 TGTGCCAGCAGGGGCGGACAGGGGTTTAACACCGGGGAGCTGTTTTTT CASRGGQGFNTGELFF
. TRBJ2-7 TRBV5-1 TGCGCCAGCAGCTGGGACCGGGAGTTCGAGAACTTC CASSWDREFENF
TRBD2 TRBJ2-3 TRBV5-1 TGCGCCAGCAGCACCGGGACTAGCGGCGACACAGATACGCAGTATTTT CASSTGTSGDTDTQYF
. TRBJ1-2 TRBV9 TGTGCCAGCAGCGTTACAGGGTCCCATGGCTACACCTTC CASSVTGSHGYTF
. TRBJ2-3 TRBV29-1 TGCAGCGTTGATCAGGATACGCAGTATTTT CSVDQDTQYF
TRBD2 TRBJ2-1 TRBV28 TGTGCCAGCATTGCCTCGATCGGGAGGAATGAGCAGTTCTTC CASIASIGRNEQFF
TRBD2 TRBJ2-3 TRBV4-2 TGTGCCAGCAGCCAAGGTGGCAGCGGGAGCGGGGATACGCAGTATTTT CASSQGGSGSGDTQYF
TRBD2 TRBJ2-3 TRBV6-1 TGTGCCAGCAGGAGTGGGACTAGCTCAGATACGCAGTATTTT CASRSGTSSDTQYF
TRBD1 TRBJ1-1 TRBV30 TGTGCCTGGGGGACAGGAACGAGCGCTGAAGCTTTCTTT CAWGTGTSAEAFF
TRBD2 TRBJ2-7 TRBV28 TGTGCCAGCAGTTCACGGACTAGCGGGGCCTACGAGCAGTACTTC CASSSRTSGAYEQYF
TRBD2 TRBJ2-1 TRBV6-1 TGTGCCAGCGTGTCCGGGACTAGCGTAGGTGGTGAGCAGTTCTTC CASVSGTSVGGEQFF
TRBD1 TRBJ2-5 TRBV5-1 TGCGCCAGCAGCTGGGAGGACAGGGGGAGGGAGACCCAGTACTTC CASSWEDRGRETQYF
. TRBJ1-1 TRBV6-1 TGTGCCAGCAGCGGTTGGTCGAACACTGAAGCTTTCTTT CASSGWSNTEAFF
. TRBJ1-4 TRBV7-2 TGTGCCAGCAGCTTTGTCCCCCGGGTCAGTGAAAAACTGTTTTTT CASSFVPRVSEKLFF
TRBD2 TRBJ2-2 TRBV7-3 TGTGCCAGCAGCCCCACAGCGGGAGCTGGGACCGGGGAGCTGTTTTTT CASSPTAGAGTGELFF
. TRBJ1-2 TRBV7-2 TGTGCCAGCAGCTTAGATACAGGAAGGAGCTATGGCTACACCTTC CASSLDTGRSYGYTF
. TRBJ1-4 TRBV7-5 TGTGCCAGAAGCTCAGACAGGGGGACTAATGAAAAACTGTTTTTT CARSSDRGTNEKLFF
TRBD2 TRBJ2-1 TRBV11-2 TGTGCCAGCAGCCGGCAGGGACTAGCGGACAATGAGCAGTTCTTC CASSRQGLADNEQFF
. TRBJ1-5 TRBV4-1 TGCGCCAGCAGCCAAGATCTACTCACAGGGAAAGTACAGCCCCAGCATTTT CASSQDLLTGKVQPQHF
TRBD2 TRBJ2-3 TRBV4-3 TGCGCCAGCAGCCAAGGTGGGGGACTAGCGGGACGAGGGTCAGATACGCAGTATTTT CASSQGGGLAGRGSDTQYF
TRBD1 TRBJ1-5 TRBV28 TGTGCCAGCAGTTTAGGGACAGCAGTCAATCAGCCCCAGCATTTT CASSLGTAVNQPQHF
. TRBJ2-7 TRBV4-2 TGTGCCAGCAGCCACCTCTCCTACGAGCAGTACTTC CASSHLSYEQYF
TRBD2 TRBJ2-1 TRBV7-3 TGTGCCAGCAGCCCCCGACTAGCGGGGGGCACTAATGAGCAGTTCTTC CASSPRLAGGTNEQFF
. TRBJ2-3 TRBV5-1 TGCGCCAGCAGAATTAATCTGGATACGCAGTATTTT CASRINLDTQYF
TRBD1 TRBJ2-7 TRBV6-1 TGTGCCAGCAGTGACGGGACAGGGGTCTTCTACGAGCAGTACTTC CASSDGTGVFYEQYF
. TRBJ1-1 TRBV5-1 TGCGCCAGCAGAAACATGAACACTGAAGCTTTCTTT CASRNMNTEAFF
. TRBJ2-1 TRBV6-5 TGTGCCAGCCGAGCCCTAGGGGCCTACAATGAGCAGTTCTTC CASRALGAYNEQFF
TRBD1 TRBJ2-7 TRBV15 TGTGCCACCAGCGTGAGACAGGGGTCCACCTACGAGCAGTACTTC CATSVRQGSTYEQYF
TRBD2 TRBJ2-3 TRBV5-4 TGTGCCAGCAGCTTGGGGACTAGCGGGACAGATACGCAGTATTTT CASSLGTSGTDTQYF
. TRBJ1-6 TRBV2 TGTGCCAGCAGTGAAGACAGGGCAAAGAATTCACCCCTCCACTTT CASSEDRAKNSPLHF
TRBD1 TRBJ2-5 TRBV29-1 TGCAGCGTTGCTCCGACCGGGACAGCACAAGAGACCCAGTACTTC CSVAPTGTAQETQYF
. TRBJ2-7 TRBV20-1 TGCAGTGCTATCAGGGCCTACGAGCAGTACTTC CSAIRAYEQYF
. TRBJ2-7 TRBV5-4 TGTGCCAGCAGCTCCGGCCGGGCGGGGAACATCTACGAGCAGTACTTC CASSSGRAGNIYEQYF
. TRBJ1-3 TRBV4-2 TGTGCCAGCAGCCAAGGACCCAGCCGGAGCTCTGGAAACACCATATATTTT CASSQGPSRSSGNTIYF
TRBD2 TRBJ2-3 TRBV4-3 TGCGCCAGCAGCCAGTTTCGGACTAGCGGGGGGGCAAATACGCAGTATTTT CASSQFRTSGGANTQYF
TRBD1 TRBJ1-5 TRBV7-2 TGTGCCAGCAGCAGAGGACAGGGAGTAGGGCAGCCCCAGCATTTT CASSRGQGVGQPQHF
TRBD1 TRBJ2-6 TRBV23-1 TGCGCCAGGATCAAGACAGGGGAGGCTGGGGCCAACGTCCTGACTTTC CARIKTGEAGANVLTF
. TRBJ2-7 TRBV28 TGTGCCAGCAGAATACAGGGTATCGCTAACGAGCAGTACTTC CASRIQGIANEQYF
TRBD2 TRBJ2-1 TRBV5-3 TGTGCCAGATTACGGACTAGTTCCCGGGGGAGTGAGCAGTTCTTC CARLRTSSRGSEQFF
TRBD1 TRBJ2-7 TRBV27 TGTGCCAGCAGTCCTACGGGACAGGGTGTTAACGAGCAGTACTTC CASSPTGQGVNEQYF
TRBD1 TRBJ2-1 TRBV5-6 TGTGCCAGCAGCCGACAGGGGGCGATGCGGGGCGAGCAGTTCTTC CASSRQGAMRGEQFF
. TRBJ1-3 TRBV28 TGTGCCAGCAGTTACCCACCCCCTATGAACACCATATATTTT CASSYPPPMNTIYF
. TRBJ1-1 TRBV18 TGTGCCAGCTCACCACGTCAAGGTCAACTACCGAACACTGAGGCTTTCTTT CASSPRQGQLPNTEAFF
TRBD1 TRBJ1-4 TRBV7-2 TGTGCCAGCAGTTGGGACAGTTTCAACAGAAAACTGTTTTTT CASSWDSFNRKLFF